Given below is one T cell receptor beta chain in context. What this receptor recognizes is not known. The sample is drawn from a study of cytomegalovirus exposure and HLA in healthy donors (dated by TCRdb to between 2016 and 2019). Study-level background: An earlier analysis of 587 of the donors reported roughly 300 Gb of sequence data and about 100 million unique TCR beta sequences from about 180 million T cells. An early release covering just under 650 HLA-typed donors comprised about 320 gigabases of sequencing data and 65 million to 100 million unique TCR sequences. Of the approximately 400 genotyped donors, about 84% fell in the genetic ancestry cluster associated with self-reported Caucasian donors. The aim of the study was to test whether cataloging public T cell receptors could identify signatures of past pathogen exposure. The study used immunosequencing to profile the T cell repertoires of 670 or so subjects and linked those repertoires to cytomegalovirus serostatus. In addition to the first cohort of 650 to 800 subjects, a separate validation cohort of approximately 120 different subjects was used. To predict cytomegalovirus infection status, the study combined high-throughput TCR immunosequencing, statistical association of individual TCRs with disease status, and machine learning. To study patterns of TCR occurrence, a later analysis re-analyzed previously published TCR beta repertoires from 700 or so donors and added high-resolution HLA genotyping. Rather than drawing on any new phenotypic data, the later analysis identified candidate immune exposures from TCR beta sequences and the way those sequences occurred across donors. An earlier analysis of some 500 of the donors used high-throughput TCR beta sequencing to judge whether each TCR beta V gene segment behaved as functional or pseudogenic. Alongside the repertoire data, information on donor age, sex, ethnicity and CMV serostatus was compiled. A later genetic analysis took genome-wide SNP genotypes for about three fifths of the 666 donors and used that subset as a discovery cohort. All discovery cohort repertoires had been generated on a single sequencing platform. Class I and class II HLA loci were covered by the typing at four-digit resolution. Typing coverage varied by locus: roughly 620-640 donors for A, B, C, DRB1 and DQB1; about 520 for DQA1; nearly 610 for DPA1; roughly 450 for DPB1. Because of strong linkage in the cohort, 4 to 6 DR-DQ haplotypes were treated as single units for association and clustering. Among 398 genotyped donors of the cohort, an average of approximately 250,000 unique TCR beta nucleotide sequences were sequenced per donor, 15% to 20% of them non-productive.

Libraries came from the immunoSEQ multiplex PCR assay. For the multiplex PCR, a mixture combining 60 forward primers for TCR Vbeta segments and 13 reverse primers for TCR Jbeta segments was used. A multiplex PCR assay on genomic DNA amplified the CDR3 region of rearranged TCR beta genes. The Illumina HiSeq System was used to sequence the amplified TCR beta libraries as 87-base-pair reads. Concerning the study's data processing: A later analysis counted tens of millions of unique TCR beta chains across the 650 to 700 repertoires, and approximately 11 million of these chains were shared by at least two donors. Raw reads were error-corrected and collapsed into unique sequences with a nearest-neighbor algorithm that merged closely related sequences to remove PCR and sequencing errors. V, D and J gene segments were assigned by aligning CDR3 sequences to IMGT reference sequences. Each retained sequence needed at least a six-nucleotide match to both a V gene segment and a J gene segment. A rearrangement counted as productive if the CDR3 had no stop codons and remained in frame with V and J, and every other rearrangement counted as non-productive. Following IMGT convention, CDR3 was defined as the stretch from the second conserved V-encoded cysteine up to the conserved J-encoded phenylalanine. In an earlier analysis of 550 to 650 of the donors, sequences lacking an unambiguous match to a single V gene segment were excluded. In an earlier analysis of a few hundred of the donors, V segments were called functional above 56.7% productive rearrangements and were called segregating when the between-donor standard deviation exceeded 5%. A statistical classification framework was built to diagnose cytomegalovirus status from the catalog of TCR beta chain sequences. A later analysis assigned V and J genes by comparing TCR nucleotide sequences with IMGT/GENE-DB human TR gene sequences. Using the TCRdist pipeline, a later analysis assigned CDR3 sequences along with most-parsimonious VDJ recombination scenarios. In a later analysis, each TCR beta chain was defined by its CDR3 amino acid sequence together with its V-gene family, and reads lacking a unique V-gene family were excluded. As a way to deal with suspected cross-contamination and a sequencing artifact, a later analysis dropped roughly 620 nucleotide sequences that were highly shared and had low generation probability. For each public chain, a later analysis derived a clonal expansion index from normalized ranks of inferred template counts within each repertoire. Generation probabilities in a later analysis came from a VDJ recombination model fitted to out-of-frame rearrangements, and those results were checked against IGoR. In a later analysis, hypergeometric tests were used to score TCR-TCR, TCR-HLA and TCR-CMV co-occurrence, with a repertoire-size bias correction applied to TCR pairs. To estimate false discovery rates, a later analysis permuted the HLA or CMV assignments 20 times. In a later analysis, co-occurring TCRs were grouped using DBSCAN, with TCRdist sequence similarity added in when clustering inside HLA-allele-positive subsets. For co-occurrence clustering, repertoires with fewer than 30,000 or more than 120,000 public chains were excluded, along with roughly 5 repertoires with anomalous nucleotide sharing. Not all clones reach the TCRdb copy of this immuneACCESS table, which keeps in-frame sequences only. Checked studies attribute under half of the gap to unresolved V genes and leave the rest unexplained. D and trimming come from the DNA, and the V and J calls and clone size come from that table. The table kept for this sample lists about 130,000 clones. Jointly, the top ten make up around 1.6% of the sample.

The cohort consisted of hundreds of healthy bone marrow donors. Cohort members were all nominally healthy when sampled, although unrecorded immune exposures were likely present. The donor was CMV seronegative and belonged to the group of around 350 seronegative cohort members. A peripheral blood sample was provided by each donor, and peripheral blood mononuclear cells were used for TCR beta sequencing. The Qiagen DNeasy Blood Extraction Kit was used to extract genomic DNA from the blood cell samples. The paper's findings and limits, for the study overall: A further reported finding was that TCR beta sequences accurately predicted the HLA-A and HLA-B alleles for most subjects in the first cohort. Broadly in line with IMGT annotations, most TCR beta V segments showed up in productive rearrangements about 87% or about 30% of the time in an earlier analysis of several hundred of the donors. Presence/absence analyses assumed roughly uniform sequencing depth across donors, an assumption that may not hold. The study listed around 160 TCR beta chains as associated with cytomegalovirus. For the cohort, immune exposure information was limited to CMV serostatus. In a later analysis, HLA-associated TCR beta chains were found to be more clonally expanded and to have lower generation probabilities than equally common non-associated chains. The classifier was reported to diagnose cytomegalovirus status with high specificity and sensitivity in both the original cohort and the validation cohort. It was suggested by the authors that the approach could potentially be generalized to other disease states and immunological phenotypes. While some public TCRs were present in many individuals, most TCR sequences turned up only very rarely across donors. This cohort had only TCR beta chains sequenced, and the lack of alpha or paired-chain data limited which features could be detected. Roughly 15 rarely observed V segments, including chromosome 9 orphons, were excluded from the earlier analysis of almost 600 of the donors because counts were too low. A cluster of highly shared sequence variants was judged likely to represent a technical artifact of the sequencing pipeline. In a later analysis, most CMV-associated TCR beta chains were found to appear HLA-restricted, with HLA associations seemingly driven largely by CMV exposure. Linkage disequilibrium might explain the correlated functional status among segregating V segments, but an unknown experimental factor could not be excluded. Assigning TCR associations to individual alleles was difficult when HLA alleles, especially DR and DQ, strongly co-occurred. In a later analysis, TCR association rates were found to vary across HLA loci, with the most associated TCRs seen for DRB1 alleles and the fewest for HLA-C alleles. An association between a missense DCLRE1C variant and V-gene and J-gene trimming of TCR beta chains was found in a later genetic analysis and replicated in an independent cohort. A later genetic analysis reported fewer N-insertions in productive TCRs among donors in an Asian-associated ancestry cluster than the 666-donor mean. Specific HLA alleles were associated with 15,000 to 20,000 TCR beta sequences at a false discovery rate of 0.05 in a later analysis. In vitro tests confirmed that three of the cytomegalovirus-associated TCR beta chains recognize cytomegalovirus antigens. In a later analysis, several top co-occurrence clusters were reported to appear linked to parvovirus B19, influenza, CMV and Epstein-Barr virus. Because some donors lacked HLA typing at each locus, the association tests relied only on the typed subset. Some IMGT-functional V segments, including TRBV6-2 and TRBV6-3, could not be told apart with the 87-base-pair reads, so those segments were excluded.

Reading from cysteine to phenylalanine, the CDR3 counts 16 amino acids. The retained sequence is limited to the CDR3, 48 bases, with the frame set at the first base. CDR1 and CDR2 are drawn from the germline V gene (reference sequence): LNHDA, SQIVND. At the junction V is shortened by 5 bases and J by 1 base, with 15 bases in between. This TCR came from a man younger than 35 in good health and CMV-seronegative. Sample: PBMCs. The chain was built from TRBV19 and TRBJ1-5; the D gene remains uncertain. CDR3 region: CASSPRRARSNQPQHF. The nucleotide sequence is given as TGTGCCAGTAGTCCTCGGAGGGCTCGGAGCAATCAGCCCCAGCATTTT. The CDR3, completed at both ends by the reference TRBV19 and TRBJ1-5 genes, gives the full variable domain DGGITQSPKYLFRKEGQNVTLSCEQNLNHDAMYWYRQDPGQGLRLIYYSQIVNDFQKGDIAEGYSVSREKKESFPLTVTSAQKNPTAFYLCASSPRRARSNQPQHFGDGTRLSIL.